The 8 T cell receptor beta chains in this list originate from one sample, sequenced in a study of CD8 T cells in Susac syndrome. RNA, at roughly 0.45 to 1 ug, was reverse transcribed with random hexamers. One entry per CDR3 protein, called by TCRdb with MiXCR from the immunoSEQ multiplex PCR reads. The top ten clones hold about 0.14% of a sample with about 120,000 distinct CDR3 sequences, over 90% of them seen once. The source material was CD4+ T cells from PBMCs. Receptors originate from a human donor in good health.

The chain is built from TRBV2 and TRBJ2-7; no firm D call. Per germline, CDR1 SNHLY and CDR2 FYNNEI. This CDR3 contains 14 residues. V dropped 7 bases and J dropped 7 bases, with 20 bases sitting between them. CDR3 nucleotide sequence: TGTGCCAGCAATCCTCAGCTTCCCTACGTGGAGCAGTACTTC. Amino acids: CASNPQLPYVEQYF.

This clonotype was seen a few times. V and J are TRBV6-2 or TRBV6-3 and TRBJ2-1; TRBD2 matches 8 bases. Germline V lookup: CDR1 MNHEY, CDR2 SVGEGT. V shed 6 bases and J 6 bases; nucleotides not matched to a gene: 10. The CDR3 runs 15 residues. The CDR3 spells CASRKSGSNGNEQFF. The CDR3 nucleotides read TGTGCCAGCAGAAAAAGCGGGAGCAACGGCAATGAGCAGTTCTTC.

V usage is TRBV19 and J usage is TRBJ1-2; possible D gene TRBD1, 6 bases. CDR1 and CDR2 (germline): LNHDA, SQIVND (reference sequence). This CDR3 has 10 residues. CDR3 in DNA: TGTGCTGCAGGGGATTATGGCTACACCTTC. It is translated as CAAGDYGYTF.

This chain uses TRBV4-1 with TRBJ2-7; 7 positions agree with TRBD2. This CDR3 comprises 13 residues. J was trimmed by 6 bases and V by 4 bases; bases with no gene match: 6. CDR1 and CDR2 (germline): MGHRA, YSYEKL. The CDR3 nucleotides are TGCGCCAGCAGCCGCGGGAGAGATTCCGAGCAGTACTTC. Amino acids: CASSRGRDSEQYF.

V and J are TRBV7-2 and TRBJ2-7; 12 bases map to TRBD2. This CDR3 is built from 15 residues. The germline gives CDR1 SGHTA, CDR2 FQGNSA. The V gene end was trimmed by 4 bases and the J gene end by 4 bases; junction bases not matched to a gene: 5. In nucleotides, the CDR3 is TGTGCCAGCAGCTCGACTAGCGGGAGCCAGTACGAGCAGTACTTC. Translating gives CASSSTSGSQYEQYF.

This clonotype was recorded only once. This chain links TRBV6-2 or TRBV6-3 with TRBJ2-1; 12 nucleotides agree with TRBD2. Trimming removed 6 bases from V and 4 bases from J; junction bases left unmatched: 7. This CDR3 region has 16 residues. Germline V gives CDR1 MNHEY, CDR2 SVGEGT. Written as DNA, the CDR3 is TGTGCCAGCAGCTCCGGACTAGCGGGACTTTACAATGAGCAGTTCTTC. It yields the protein CASSSGLAGLYNEQFF.

V usage is TRBV2 and J usage is TRBJ2-3; TRBD2 agrees at 7 bases. Trimming took 6 bases from V and 2 from J; bases not matched to a gene: 5. The CDR3 runs to 14 residues. Germline loops: CDR1 SNHLY, CDR2 FYNNEI. The CDR3 spells CASSGSGITDTQYF. DNA for the CDR3: TGTGCCAGCAGCGGGAGCGGGATCACAGATACGCAGTATTTT. Combining the CDR3 with reference TRBV2 and TRBJ2-3 gives the whole variable domain EPEVTQTPSHQVTQMGQEVILRCVPISNHLYFYWYRQILGQKVEFLVSFYNNEISEKSEIFDDQFSVERPDGSNFTLKIRSTKLEDSAMYFCASSGSGITDTQYFGPGTRLTVL.

The V and J genes are TRBV29-1 and TRBJ1-1, with 10 positions matching TRBD1. The CDR3 extends over 14 amino acids. Germline CDR1 reads SQVTM; CDR2 reads ANQGSEA. V lost 4 bases, J lost 6 bases, and 8 bases stayed unmatched. CDR3 DNA sequence: TGCAGCGTTGCATACGGACAGGGGGGCCCTGAAGCTTTCTTT. This translates into CSVAYGQGGPEAFF.